This entry describes one TCR beta chain. Which antigen it targets is not known. No much larger clonotype is one base removed from it; base qualities were not supplied. Libraries came from the immunoSEQ multiplex PCR assay. This immuneACCESS table, as held by TCRdb, lists in-frame sequences with V and J called but not all clones. Of the missing ones, under half trace to an unresolved V gene in checked studies; the others have no known cause. A total of 130,000 or so clones appear in this sample, around 93% of them only once. About 2.2% of the sample rests with the top ten. Including cysteine and phenylalanine, the CDR3 has 16 amino acids. Only CDR3 DNA is held: 48 bases, read in frame from base 1. This sample stems from a study of control samples from healthy donors and cancer patients (dated by TCRdb to the early 2020s).

Sample: blood. The rearranged segments are TRBV21-1 and TRBJ2-3. TRBV21-1 is designated a pseudogene. This TCR came from a woman in her 50s in good health. The encoded CDR3 is CASSRTGTANTDTQYF. The nucleotides are TGTGCCAGCAGCAGGACCGGGACGGCTAACACAGATACGCAGTATTTT.